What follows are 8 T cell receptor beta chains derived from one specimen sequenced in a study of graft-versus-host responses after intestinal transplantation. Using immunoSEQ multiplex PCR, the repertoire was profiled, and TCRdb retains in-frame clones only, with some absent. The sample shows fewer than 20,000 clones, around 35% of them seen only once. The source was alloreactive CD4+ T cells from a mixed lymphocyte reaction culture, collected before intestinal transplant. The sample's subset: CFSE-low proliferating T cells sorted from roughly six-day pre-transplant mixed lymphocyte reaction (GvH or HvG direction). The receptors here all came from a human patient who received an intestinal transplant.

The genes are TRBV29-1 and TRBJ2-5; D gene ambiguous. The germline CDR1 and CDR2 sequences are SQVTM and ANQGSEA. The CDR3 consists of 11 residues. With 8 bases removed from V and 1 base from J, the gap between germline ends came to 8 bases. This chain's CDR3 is CSWSRQETQYF. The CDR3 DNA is TGCAGCTGGAGCCGCCAAGAGACCCAGTACTTC. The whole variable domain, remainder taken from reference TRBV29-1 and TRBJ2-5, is SAVISQKPSRDICQRGTSLTIQCQVDSQVTMMFWYRQQPGQSLTLIATANQGSEATYESGFVIDKFPISRPNLTFSTLTVSNMSPEDSSIYLCSWSRQETQYFGPGTRLLVL.

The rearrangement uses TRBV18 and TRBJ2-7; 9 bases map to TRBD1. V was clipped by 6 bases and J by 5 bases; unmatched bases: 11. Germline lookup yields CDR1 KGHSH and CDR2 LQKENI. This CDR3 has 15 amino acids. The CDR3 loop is CASSLMGQGDDEQYF. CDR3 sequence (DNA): TGTGCCAGCTCCCTCATGGGACAGGGCGACGACGAGCAGTACTTC.

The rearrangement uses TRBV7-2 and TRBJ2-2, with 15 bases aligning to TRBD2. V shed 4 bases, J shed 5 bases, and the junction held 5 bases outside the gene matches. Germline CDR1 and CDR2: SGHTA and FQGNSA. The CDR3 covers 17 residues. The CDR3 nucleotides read TGTGCCAGCAGCTCCGGGACTAGCGGGGGGAGAACCGGGGAGCTGTTTTTT. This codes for CASSSGTSGGRTGELFF.

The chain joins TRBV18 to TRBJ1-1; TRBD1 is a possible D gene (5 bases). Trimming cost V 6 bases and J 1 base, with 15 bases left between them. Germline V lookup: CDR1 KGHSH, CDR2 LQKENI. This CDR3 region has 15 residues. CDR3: CASSKGGGGNTEAFF. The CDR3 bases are TGTGCCAGCTCCAAAGGCGGGGGGGGGAACACTGAAGCTTTCTTT.

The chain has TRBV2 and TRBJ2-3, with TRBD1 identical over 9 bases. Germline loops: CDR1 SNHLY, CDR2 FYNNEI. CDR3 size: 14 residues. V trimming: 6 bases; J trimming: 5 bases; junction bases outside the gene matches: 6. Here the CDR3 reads CASSVQGAKDTQYF. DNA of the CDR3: TGTGCCAGCAGCGTACAGGGGGCGAAAGATACGCAGTATTTT. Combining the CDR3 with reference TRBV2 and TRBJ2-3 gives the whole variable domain EPEVTQTPSHQVTQMGQEVILRCVPISNHLYFYWYRQILGQKVEFLVSFYNNEISEKSEIFDDQFSVERPDGSNFTLKIRSTKLEDSAMYFCASSVQGAKDTQYFGPGTRLTVL.

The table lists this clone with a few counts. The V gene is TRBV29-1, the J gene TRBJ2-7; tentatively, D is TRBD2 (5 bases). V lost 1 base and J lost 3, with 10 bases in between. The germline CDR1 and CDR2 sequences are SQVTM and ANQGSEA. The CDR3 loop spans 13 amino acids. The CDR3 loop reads CSVEGGQFYEQYF. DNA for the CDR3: TGCAGCGTTGAAGGAGGGCAGTTCTACGAGCAGTACTTC.

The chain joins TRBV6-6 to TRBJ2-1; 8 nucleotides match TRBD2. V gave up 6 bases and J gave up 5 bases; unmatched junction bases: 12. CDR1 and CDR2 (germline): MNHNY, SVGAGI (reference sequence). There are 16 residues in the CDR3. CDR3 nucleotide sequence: TGTGCCAGCAGCTCCCCCCAGCGGGGGACAAACAATGAGCAGTTCTTC. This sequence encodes CASSSPQRGTNNEQFF.

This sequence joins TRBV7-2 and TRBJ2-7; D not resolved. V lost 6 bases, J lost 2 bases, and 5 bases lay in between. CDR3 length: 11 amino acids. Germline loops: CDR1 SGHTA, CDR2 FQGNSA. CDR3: CASRATYEQYF. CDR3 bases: TGTGCCAGCAGAGCTACCTACGAGCAGTACTTC.